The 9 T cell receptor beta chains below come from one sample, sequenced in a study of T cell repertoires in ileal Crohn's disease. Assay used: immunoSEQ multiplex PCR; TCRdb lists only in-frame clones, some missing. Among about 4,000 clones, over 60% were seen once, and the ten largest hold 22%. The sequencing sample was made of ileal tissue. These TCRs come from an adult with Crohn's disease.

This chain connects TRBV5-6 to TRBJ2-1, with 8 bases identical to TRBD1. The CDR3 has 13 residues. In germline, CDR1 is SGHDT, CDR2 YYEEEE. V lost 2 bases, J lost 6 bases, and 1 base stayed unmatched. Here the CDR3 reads CASSFQGANEQFF. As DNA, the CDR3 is TGTGCCAGCAGCTTTCAGGGGGCCAATGAGCAGTTCTTC.

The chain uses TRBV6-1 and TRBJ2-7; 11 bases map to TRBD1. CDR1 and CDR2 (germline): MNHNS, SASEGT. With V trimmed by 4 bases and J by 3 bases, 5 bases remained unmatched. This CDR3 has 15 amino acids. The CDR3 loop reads CASSAGTGGVYEQYF. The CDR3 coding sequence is TGTGCCAGCAGTGCGGGGACAGGGGGAGTCTACGAGCAGTACTTC.

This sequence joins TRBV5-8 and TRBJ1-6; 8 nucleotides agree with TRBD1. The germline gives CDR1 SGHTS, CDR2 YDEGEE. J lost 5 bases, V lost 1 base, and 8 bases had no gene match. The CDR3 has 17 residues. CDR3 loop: CASSLIRGPVDNSPLHF. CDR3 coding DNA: TGTGCCAGCAGCTTGATCAGGGGGCCGGTTGATAATTCACCCCTCCACTTT.

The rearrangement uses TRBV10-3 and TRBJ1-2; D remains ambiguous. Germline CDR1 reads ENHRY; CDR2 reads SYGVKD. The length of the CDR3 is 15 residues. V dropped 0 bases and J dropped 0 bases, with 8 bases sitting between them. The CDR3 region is CAISESEKPNYGYTF. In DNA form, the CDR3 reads TGTGCCATCAGTGAGTCGGAGAAGCCTAACTATGGCTACACCTTC.

CDR3 residues: CASSQSAGLGYGYTF. As DNA, the CDR3 is TGTGCCAGCAGCCAAAGCGCAGGGTTGGGCTATGGCTACACCTTC. The V and J genes are TRBV11-1 and TRBJ1-2; tentatively, D is TRBD1 (5 bases). The V gene's germline CDR1 is SGHAT and CDR2 FQDESV (reference sequence). The length of the CDR3 is 15 residues. Trimming pared 5 bases from V and 4 bases from J, leaving 17 bases between. Using reference TRBV11-1 and TRBJ1-2 for the parts outside the CDR3, the full variable domain is EAEVAQSPRYKITEKSQAVAFWCDPISGHATLYWYRQILGQGPELLVQFQDESVVDDSQLPKDRFSAERLKGVDSTLKIQPAELGDSAMYLCASSQSAGLGYGYTFGSGTRLTVV.

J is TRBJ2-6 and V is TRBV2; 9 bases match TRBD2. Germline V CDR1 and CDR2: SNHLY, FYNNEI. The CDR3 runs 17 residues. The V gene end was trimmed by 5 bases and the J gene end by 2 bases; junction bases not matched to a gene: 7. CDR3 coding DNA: TGTGCCAGCAGTTTAGCGGGAGTGAGCGCTGGGGCCAACGTCCTGACTTTC. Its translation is CASSLAGVSAGANVLTF.

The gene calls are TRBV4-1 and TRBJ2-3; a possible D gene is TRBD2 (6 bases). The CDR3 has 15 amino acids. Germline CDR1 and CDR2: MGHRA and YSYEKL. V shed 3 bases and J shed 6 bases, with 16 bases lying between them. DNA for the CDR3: TGCGCCAGCAGCCACCCCGCTGCGGGATGGGATACGCAGTATTTT. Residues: CASSHPAAGWDTQYF.

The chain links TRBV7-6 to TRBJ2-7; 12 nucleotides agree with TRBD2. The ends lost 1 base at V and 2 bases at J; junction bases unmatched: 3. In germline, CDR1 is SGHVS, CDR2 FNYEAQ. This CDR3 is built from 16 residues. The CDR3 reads CASSLGTSGKTYEQYF. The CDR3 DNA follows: TGTGCCAGCAGCTTAGGGACTAGCGGGAAGACCTACGAGCAGTACTTC.

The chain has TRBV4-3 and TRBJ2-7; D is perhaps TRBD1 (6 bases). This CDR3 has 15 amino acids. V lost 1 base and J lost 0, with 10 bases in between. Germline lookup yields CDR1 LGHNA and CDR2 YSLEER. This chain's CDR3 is CASSQGQASSYEQYF. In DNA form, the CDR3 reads TGCGCCAGCAGCCAAGGACAGGCTAGCTCCTACGAGCAGTACTTC.